What follows is one TCR beta chain and its context. Antigen unknown. Germline lookup yields CDR1 KGHSH and CDR2 LQKENI. CDR3 size: 14 residues. V was cut by 5 bases and J by 2 bases, with 12 bases left in between. This sample is drawn from a study of T cells in Graves' hyperthyroidism and ophthalmopathy. Diagnoses were established using clinical symptoms, serum thyroxine and TRAb, thyroid ultrasound and orbital computed tomography. Researchers took RNA transcripts and amplified the TCR beta CDR3 regions from them. Researchers ran a first-round RT-PCR on the TCR CDR3 using the HTBI primer set. MiXCR, run by TCRdb on the multiplex PCR reads, gives a single entry per CDR3 protein. Among fewer than 350,000 distinct CDR3 sequences listed, around 20% were seen once. Whole-study results and caveats: Ophthalmopathy got predicted by the model a median about 6.5 months before its onset. In blood, most of the thyroid clonotypes expanded above 0.001 were also present.

The chain links TRBV18 to TRBJ1-1, with D hard to call. The source of this sequence is a woman between 50 and 59 years old with Graves' hyperthyroidism. The specimen sequenced was blood. The CDR3 DNA reads as TGTGCCAGCTCAAGCTACGACGAAAACACTGAAGCTTTCTTT. This gives the protein CASSSYDENTEAFF.